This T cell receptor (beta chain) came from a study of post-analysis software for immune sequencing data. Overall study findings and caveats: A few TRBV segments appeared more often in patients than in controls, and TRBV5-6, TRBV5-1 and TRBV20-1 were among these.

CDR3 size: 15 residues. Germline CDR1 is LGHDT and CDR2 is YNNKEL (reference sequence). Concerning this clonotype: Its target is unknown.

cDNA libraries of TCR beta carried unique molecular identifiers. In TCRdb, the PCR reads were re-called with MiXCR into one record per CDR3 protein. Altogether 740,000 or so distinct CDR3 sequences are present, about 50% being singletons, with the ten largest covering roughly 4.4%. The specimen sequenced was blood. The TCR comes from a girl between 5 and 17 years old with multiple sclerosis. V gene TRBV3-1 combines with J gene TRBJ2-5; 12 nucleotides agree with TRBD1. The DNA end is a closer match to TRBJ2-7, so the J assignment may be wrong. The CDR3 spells CASSHGDRGRREQYF. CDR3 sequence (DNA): TGTGCCAGCAGCCATGGGGACAGGGGGCGTCGCGAGCAGTACTTC.